This T cell receptor beta chain is drawn from a study of T-cell memory formation after mild COVID-19. For the study at large: TCR clusters largely stayed donor specific.

V dropped 0 bases and J dropped 5; count of bases not matched to a gene: 7. This CDR3 has 17 amino acids. Germline values: CDR1 LGHNA, CDR2 YNFKEQ. A 5'RACE reaction primed in the constant segment made cDNA libraries of TCR alpha and TCR beta, and these carried sample barcodes and UMIs. TCRdb recomputed calls from the 5' RACE reads with MiXCR, one row per CDR3 protein. Here the sample spans approximately 340,000 distinct CDR3 sequences, around 15% being singletons. Specimen: PBMCs or a T cell subset sorted from them (not recorded which). The sequence came from a man between 18 and 35 years old who had mild COVID-19 (a few samples of this study predate the infection). Cell type and time point are not known. The genes are TRBV4-2 and TRBJ1-4, with TRBD1 matching over 9 bases. CDR3 amino acids: CASSQDLRQGGNEKLFF. The CDR3 DNA sequence: TGTGCCAGCAGCCAAGACTTGCGACAGGGGGGAAATGAAAAACTGTTTTTT.